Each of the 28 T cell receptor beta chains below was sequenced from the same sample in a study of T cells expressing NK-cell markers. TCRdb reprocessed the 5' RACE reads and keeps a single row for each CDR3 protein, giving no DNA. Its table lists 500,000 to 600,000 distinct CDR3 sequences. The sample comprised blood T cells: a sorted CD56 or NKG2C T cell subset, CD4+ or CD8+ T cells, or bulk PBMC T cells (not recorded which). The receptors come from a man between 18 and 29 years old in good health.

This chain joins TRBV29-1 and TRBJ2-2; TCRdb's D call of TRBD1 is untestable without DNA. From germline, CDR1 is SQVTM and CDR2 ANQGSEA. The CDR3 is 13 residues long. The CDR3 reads CSGNRGHSGELFF.

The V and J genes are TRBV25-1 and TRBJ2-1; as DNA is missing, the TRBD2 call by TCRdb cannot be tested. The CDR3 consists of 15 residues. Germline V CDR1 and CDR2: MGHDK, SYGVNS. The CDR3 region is CASSDPGLAGARQFF.

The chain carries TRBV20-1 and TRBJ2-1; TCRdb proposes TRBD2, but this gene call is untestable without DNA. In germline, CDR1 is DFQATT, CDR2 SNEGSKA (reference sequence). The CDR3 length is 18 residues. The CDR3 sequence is CSARDRVGLAGARNEQFF.

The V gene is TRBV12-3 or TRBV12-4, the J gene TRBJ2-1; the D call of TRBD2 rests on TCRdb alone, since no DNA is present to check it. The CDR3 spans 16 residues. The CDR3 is CASSLGTSGRRLEQFF.

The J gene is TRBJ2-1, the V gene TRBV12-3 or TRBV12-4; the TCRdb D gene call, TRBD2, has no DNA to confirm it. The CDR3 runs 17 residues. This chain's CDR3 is CASSSSPGLAESNEQFF.

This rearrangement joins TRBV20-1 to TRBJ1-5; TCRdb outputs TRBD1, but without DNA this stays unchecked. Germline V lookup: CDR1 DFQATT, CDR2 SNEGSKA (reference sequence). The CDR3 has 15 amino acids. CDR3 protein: CSARGDRGNNQPQHF.

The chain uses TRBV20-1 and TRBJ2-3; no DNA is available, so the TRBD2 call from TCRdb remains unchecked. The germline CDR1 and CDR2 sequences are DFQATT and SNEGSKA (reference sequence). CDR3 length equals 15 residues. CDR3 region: CSAFRPGLRGSTQYF.

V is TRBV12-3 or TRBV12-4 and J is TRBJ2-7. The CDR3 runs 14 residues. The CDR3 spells CASSFGRLTYEQYF.

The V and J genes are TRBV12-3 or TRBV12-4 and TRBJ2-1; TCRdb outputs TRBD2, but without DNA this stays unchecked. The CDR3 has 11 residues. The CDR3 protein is CASSLGTTEFF.

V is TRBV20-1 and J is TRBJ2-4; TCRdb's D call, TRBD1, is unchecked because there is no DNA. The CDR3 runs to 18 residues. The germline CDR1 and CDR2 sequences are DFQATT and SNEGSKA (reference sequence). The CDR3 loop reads CSARVTLTGTLAKNIQYF.

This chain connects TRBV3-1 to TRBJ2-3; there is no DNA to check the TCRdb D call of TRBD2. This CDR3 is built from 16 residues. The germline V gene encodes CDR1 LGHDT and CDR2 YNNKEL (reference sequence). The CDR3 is CASSQAIAGVGDTQYF.

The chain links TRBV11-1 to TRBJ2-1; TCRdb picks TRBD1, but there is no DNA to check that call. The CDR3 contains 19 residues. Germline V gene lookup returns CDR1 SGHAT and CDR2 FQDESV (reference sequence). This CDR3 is CASSHPKRTGSASSNEQFF.

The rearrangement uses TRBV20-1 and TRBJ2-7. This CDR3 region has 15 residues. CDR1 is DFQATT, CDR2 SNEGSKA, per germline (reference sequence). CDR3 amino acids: CSARDAVRSSYEQYF.

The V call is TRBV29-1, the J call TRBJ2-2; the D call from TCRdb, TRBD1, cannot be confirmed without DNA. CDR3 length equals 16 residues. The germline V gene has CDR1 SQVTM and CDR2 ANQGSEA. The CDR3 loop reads CSVLGAMGQTTGELFF.

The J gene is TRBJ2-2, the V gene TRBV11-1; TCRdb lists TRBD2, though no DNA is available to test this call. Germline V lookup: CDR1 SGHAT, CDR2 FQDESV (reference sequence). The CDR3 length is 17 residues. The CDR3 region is CASSPSGPIKNTGELFF.

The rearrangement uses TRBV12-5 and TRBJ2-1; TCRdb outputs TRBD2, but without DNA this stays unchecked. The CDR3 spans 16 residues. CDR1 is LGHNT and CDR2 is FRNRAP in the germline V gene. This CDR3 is CASGLPPGLAGDEQFF.

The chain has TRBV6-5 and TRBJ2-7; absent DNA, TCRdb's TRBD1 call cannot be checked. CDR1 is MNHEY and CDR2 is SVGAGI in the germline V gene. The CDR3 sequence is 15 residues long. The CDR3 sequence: CASSYWGGTSYEQYF.

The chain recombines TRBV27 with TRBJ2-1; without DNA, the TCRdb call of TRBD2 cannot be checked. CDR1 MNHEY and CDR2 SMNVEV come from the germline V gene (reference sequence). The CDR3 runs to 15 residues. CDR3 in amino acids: CASSSGGRAFSEQFF.

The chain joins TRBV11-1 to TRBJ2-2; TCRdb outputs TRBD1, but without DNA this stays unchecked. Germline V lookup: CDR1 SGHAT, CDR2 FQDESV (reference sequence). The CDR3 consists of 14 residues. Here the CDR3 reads CASTPDRNYRELFF.

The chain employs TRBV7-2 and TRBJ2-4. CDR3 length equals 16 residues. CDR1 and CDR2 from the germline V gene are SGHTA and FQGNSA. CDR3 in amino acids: CASSLQDFLAKNIQYF.

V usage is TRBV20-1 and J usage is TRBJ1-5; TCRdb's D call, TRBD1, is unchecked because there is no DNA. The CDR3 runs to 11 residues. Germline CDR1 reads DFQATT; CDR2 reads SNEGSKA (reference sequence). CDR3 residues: CSAGTGQPQHF.

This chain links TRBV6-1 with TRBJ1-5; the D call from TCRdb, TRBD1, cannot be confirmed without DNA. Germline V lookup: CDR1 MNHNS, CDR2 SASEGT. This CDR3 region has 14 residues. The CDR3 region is CASSRGQSNQPQHF.

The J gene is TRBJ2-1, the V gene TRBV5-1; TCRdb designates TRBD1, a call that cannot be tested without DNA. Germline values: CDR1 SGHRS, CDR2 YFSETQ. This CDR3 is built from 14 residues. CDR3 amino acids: CASSSPGLYNEQFF.

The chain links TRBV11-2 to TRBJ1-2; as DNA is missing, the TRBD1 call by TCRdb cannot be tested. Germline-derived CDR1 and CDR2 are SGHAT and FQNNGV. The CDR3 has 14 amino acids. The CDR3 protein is CASSFQDRRYGYTF.

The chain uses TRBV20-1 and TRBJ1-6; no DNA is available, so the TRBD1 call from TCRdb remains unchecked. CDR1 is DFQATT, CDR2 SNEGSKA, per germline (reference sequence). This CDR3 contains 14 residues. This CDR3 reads CSAREGANNSPLHF.

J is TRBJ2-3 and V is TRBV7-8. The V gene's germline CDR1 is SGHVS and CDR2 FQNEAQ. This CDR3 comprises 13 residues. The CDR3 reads CASASDRTDTQYF.

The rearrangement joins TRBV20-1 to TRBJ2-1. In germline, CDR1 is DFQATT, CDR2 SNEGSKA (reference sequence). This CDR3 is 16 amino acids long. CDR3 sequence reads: CSASMVSSGMGNEQFF.

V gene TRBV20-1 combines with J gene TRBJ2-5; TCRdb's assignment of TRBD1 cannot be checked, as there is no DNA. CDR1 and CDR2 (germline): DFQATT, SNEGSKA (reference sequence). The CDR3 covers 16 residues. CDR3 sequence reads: CSATGGGTGGQETQYF.